Listed below are T cell receptor beta chains from one sample, sequenced in a study of T cell responses to AZD1222 COVID-19 vaccine. Only in-frame clones appear in the TCRdb table, and some are missing; sequencing was by immunoSEQ multiplex PCR. The table lists around 180,000 clones, about 90% of them singletons. The starting material was peripheral blood, obtained on day 0 of AZD1222 vaccination. Source of these receptors: an adult in good health. CDR3s include the opening cysteine and the closing phenylalanine or tryptophan. The D gene is left open where the match is weak. Part of the rows lack a size; the others show once, few, many or a class for expanded clones.

V gene	CDR3 length	D gene	J gene	clone size	CDR3 DNA	CDR3 protein
TRBV7-9	15	-	TRBJ2-1	-	TGTGCCAGCAGCTTAGCAGCGGAGCTTAACAATGAGCAGTTCTTC	CASSLAAELNNEQFF
TRBV7-8	14	-	TRBJ1-2	-	TGTGCCAGCAGCGGCAGGGGTATAAACTATGGCTACACCTTC	CASSGRGINYGYTF
TRBV18	13	-	TRBJ1-2	-	TGTGCCAGCTCACCCGGACCTGACTATGGCTACACCTTC	CASSPGPDYGYTF
TRBV11-2	15	TRBD1	TRBJ1-4	-	TGTGCCAGCACCAGGACAGGGGACGGTGCTGAAAAACTGTTTTTT	CASTRTGDGAEKLFF
TRBV4-1	17	TRBD2	TRBJ2-7	-	TGCGCCAGCAGCCAAGAGATAGTAGCTAGCGGGTCCTACGAGCAGTACTTC	CASSQEIVASGSYEQYF
TRBV30	12	-	TRBJ2-1	-	TGTGCCTGGAATGGGGACGGGGATGAGCAGTTCTTC	CAWNGDGDEQFF
TRBV27	17	-	TRBJ2-6	-	TGTGCCAGCATCGCCGAGGGGATGCCCTCTGGGGCCAACGTCCTGACTTTC	CASIAEGMPSGANVLTF
TRBV3-1/TRBV3-2	13	TRBD1	TRBJ2-7	once	TGTGCCAGCAGGTTCGCAGGGGGCTACGAGCAGTACTTC	CASRFAGGYEQYF
TRBV28	18	TRBD2	TRBJ2-5	-	TGTGCCAGCAGCCCCCTCGGCGGGGGACTAGTGAACCAAGAGACCCAGTACTTC	CASSPLGGGLVNQETQYF
TRBV29-1	17	TRBD2	TRBJ2-3	-	TGCAGCGTTGAAGCCCAGGGAGGGCCGACAAGGTTGCATACGCAGTATTTT	CSVEAQGGPTRLHTQYF
TRBV15	13	-	TRBJ2-1	-	TGTGCCACCAGCGCAAACCCGGGGAATGAGCAGTTCTTC	CATSANPGNEQFF
TRBV20-1	11	-	TRBJ2-5	-	TGCAGTGCTAGTGGGGGGGAGACCCAGTACTTC	CSASGGETQYF
TRBV10-3	16	TRBD2	TRBJ2-7	once	TGTGCCATCAGTGACTCACTTAGCGGGTCCTCCTACGAGCAGTACTTC	CAISDSLSGSSYEQYF
TRBV6-1	14	TRBD1	TRBJ2-3	-	TGTGCCAGCAGTGAAGCGGGACAGGGTGATACGCAGTATTTT	CASSEAGQGDTQYF
TRBV7-6	15	-	TRBJ2-7	-	TGTGCCAGCAGCTTAGAGGTCACGAGTGGAGGTGAGCAGTACTTC	CASSLEVTSGGEQYF
TRBV5-1	12	-	TRBJ1-3	-	TGCGCCAGCAGCTTGGACGGAAACACCATATATTTT	CASSLDGNTIYF
TRBV6-1	16	-	TRBJ1-4	-	TGTGCCAGCAGTGACGCCCAAAGGACGCCTAATGAAAAACTGTTTTTT	CASSDAQRTPNEKLFF
TRBV7-3	13	TRBD1	TRBJ1-2	-	TGTGCCAGCAGCACAGGGGATAACTATGGCTACACCTTC	CASSTGDNYGYTF
TRBV6-5	13	-	TRBJ1-6	-	TGTGCCAGCAGCCCATCCTATAATTCACCCCTCCACTTT	CASSPSYNSPLHF
TRBV6-5	15	-	TRBJ1-2	-	TGTGCCAGCAGTTACTCGTCGGCTCCGAGGGATGGCTACACCTTC	CASSYSSAPRDGYTF
TRBV28	16	TRBD2	TRBJ2-1	-	TGTGCCAGCTCTTCCGGGGGGACGAGCTCCTACAATGAGCAGTTCTTC	CASSSGGTSSYNEQFF
TRBV9	14	-	TRBJ1-2	-	TGTGCCAGCAGCGTATATGGGGAGGGCTATGGCTACACCTTC	CASSVYGEGYGYTF
TRBV4-1	15	TRBD2	TRBJ2-7	-	TGCGCCAGCAGCCAAGTCGGGGGGGCCCTCGGCGAGCAGTACTTC	CASSQVGGALGEQYF
TRBV7-9	15	-	TRBJ1-4	once	TGTGCCAGCAGTACCCCACGGGCAACTAATGAAAAACTGTTTTTT	CASSTPRATNEKLFF
TRBV9	12	-	TRBJ1-5	-	TGTGCCAGCAGCGAGGGAAAACAGCCCCAGCATTTT	CASSEGKQPQHF
TRBV29-1	13	-	TRBJ1-1	-	TGCAGCGTTGAGGGCATTGTAAACACTGAAGCTTTCTTT	CSVEGIVNTEAFF
TRBV15	13	-	TRBJ1-4	-	TGTGCCACCAGCAGAGAGGGGCGCGAAAAACTGTTTTTT	CATSREGREKLFF
TRBV27	21	TRBD2	TRBJ2-5	once	TGTGCCAGCAGGGGGTCCGGGGGACTAGCGGGAAGGGGACCCTTTCACGAGACCCAGTACTTC	CASRGSGGLAGRGPFHETQYF
TRBV10-2	13	-	TRBJ1-1	-	TGCGCCAGCAGCGCAGGGACGAACACTGAAGCTTTCTTT	CASSAGTNTEAFF
TRBV7-9	17	TRBD2	TRBJ2-3	-	TGTGCCAGCAGCTTTCTCCCTAGCGGGAGGCCACCAGATACGCAGTATTTT	CASSFLPSGRPPDTQYF
TRBV7-6	15	TRBD1	TRBJ1-2	-	TGTGCCAGCAGCTTAGACACGACAGGGCGGGATGGCTACACCTTC	CASSLDTTGRDGYTF
TRBV4-2	17	TRBD1	TRBJ1-1	-	TGTGCCAGCAGCCAACAGACAGGGGGCGCGGTGAACACTGAAGCTTTCTTT	CASSQQTGGAVNTEAFF
TRBV19	14	-	TRBJ1-6	-	TGTGCCAGTAGTACGGGACTGCTTAATTCACCCCTCCACTTT	CASSTGLLNSPLHF
TRBV7-6	15	TRBD1	TRBJ1-6	-	TGTGCCAGCAGCTACGAGACAGGGAGTGATTCACCCCTCCACTTT	CASSYETGSDSPLHF
TRBV7-3	14	-	TRBJ2-4	-	TGTGCCAGCAGCTCAACCGGGAGCGGTGACATTCAGTACTTC	CASSSTGSGDIQYF
TRBV4-3	16	TRBD1	TRBJ1-6	few	TGCGCCAGCAGCCAAGATTTAAGGGGGCTCAATTCACCCCTCCACTTT	CASSQDLRGLNSPLHF
TRBV9	15	-	TRBJ1-5	few	TGTGCCAGCAGCGTAGACGGACAGCCGAATCAGCCCCAGCATTTT	CASSVDGQPNQPQHF
TRBV6-5	15	-	TRBJ1-3	once	TGTGCCAGCAGTTACCGGGGACCCCAAGGAAACACCATATATTTT	CASSYRGPQGNTIYF
TRBV5-1	12	-	TRBJ2-5	-	TGCGCCAGCAGCCGGGACACGGAAGGCCAGTACTTC	CASSRDTEGQYF
TRBV4-1	16	-	TRBJ2-1	-	TGCGCCAGCAGCCAGACCGCGGAGAGCTCCTACAATGAGCAGTTCTTC	CASSQTAESSYNEQFF
TRBV7-9	12	-	TRBJ2-2	-	TGTGCCAGCGCTGAGGCCTCGGGGGAGCTGTTTTTT	CASAEASGELFF
TRBV7-2	14	-	TRBJ2-1	-	TGTGCCAGCAGCTTAGCCTACAAAGGGAATGAGCAGTTCTTC	CASSLAYKGNEQFF
TRBV12-3/TRBV12-4	12	-	TRBJ2-1	-	TGTGCCAGCAGTTTTGGTGGGTTCGAGCAGTTCTTC	CASSFGGFEQFF
TRBV4-2	16	-	TRBJ1-3	-	TGTGCCAGCAGCCAAGCGGGGGGATGGGGTGGAAACACCATATATTTT	CASSQAGGWGGNTIYF
TRBV2	15	-	TRBJ1-6	-	TGTGCCAGCAGTGGGTTGGTGGGCCCCTATTCACCCCTCCACTTT	CASSGLVGPYSPLHF
TRBV14	14	-	TRBJ2-7	-	TGTGCCAGCAGCCAAGTTCCAGAACCTCGGGAGCAGTACTTC	CASSQVPEPREQYF
TRBV30	13	TRBD1	TRBJ2-7	-	TGTGCCTGGAGTAAGGACAGGGCCAACGAGCAGTACTTC	CAWSKDRANEQYF
TRBV20-1	10	-	TRBJ2-5	-	TGCAGTGCTAGGGGGGAGACCCAGTACTTC	CSARGETQYF
TRBV1	18	-	TRBJ2-5	-	TGCACCAGCAGCCAATACACCGCACTAGCGGGGCCTCAAGAGACCCAGTACTTC	CTSSQYTALAGPQETQYF
TRBV10-3	13	TRBD1	TRBJ2-1	-	TGTGCCATTCCGGGACAGGGGTACAATGAGCAGTTCTTC	CAIPGQGYNEQFF
TRBV4-3	15	-	TRBJ2-1	-	TGCGCCAGCAGCCAAGACTGGAGAGCCGCGGATGAGCAGTTCTTC	CASSQDWRAADEQFF
TRBV12-3/TRBV12-4	11	-	TRBJ2-4	-	TGTGCCAGCAGTGGGGTTGGGTCTCGAGACTTC	CASSGVGSRDF
TRBV6-5	13	TRBD1	TRBJ2-7	once	TGTGCCAGCTCGGGGACAGGCACCTACGAGCAGTACTTC	CASSGTGTYEQYF